This passage covers 4 T cell receptor beta chains from one sample sequenced in a study of blood T cells in healthy people across ages. The second PCR ran roughly 7 to 12 cycles with a sample-barcoded 5' primer and J-beta primers. MiXCR was run by TCRdb on the 5' RACE reads, yielding one entry per CDR3 protein. The table has around 1,600,000 distinct CDR3 sequences, approximately 42% seen once. Sample: blood. These receptors all stem from a woman in her late teens or twenties in good health.

The count of this clonotype is one. The chain is built from TRBV12-3 or TRBV12-4 and TRBJ1-6, with D tentatively TRBD1 (6 bases). This CDR3 has 17 residues. The V gene lost 5 bases and the J gene lost 0 bases, with 14 bases spanning the gap. The CDR3 region is CASSPETGSSYNSPLHF. The CDR3 DNA reads TGTGCCAGCAGTCCGGAAACAGGGAGCTCCTATAATTCACCCCTCCACTTT.

This clonotype occurred once. The rearrangement links TRBV5-1 to TRBJ2-5, with 9 bases lining up with TRBD2. There are 16 residues in the CDR3. The V and J ends lost 4 bases and 11 bases, in that order; junction bases with no gene match: 18. Per germline, CDR1 SGHRS and CDR2 YFSETQ. The CDR3 region is CASSRVAGAYGDEQYF. CDR3 sequence (DNA): TGCGCCAGCAGCCGGGTAGCGGGGGCCTATGGTGATGAGCAGTACTTC.

This clonotype was recorded many times. J is TRBJ2-3 and V is TRBV6-6; 7 positions agree with TRBD1. V shed 0 bases and J 5 bases; nucleotides not matched to a gene: 5. The germline gives CDR1 MNHNY, CDR2 SVGAGI (reference sequence). The CDR3 is made up of 15 amino acids. This chain's CDR3 is CASSYSPGQRDTQYF. The CDR3 DNA reads TGTGCCAGCAGTTACTCGCCGGGACAGAGAGATACGCAGTATTTT.

This clonotype occurred a few times. The chain couples TRBV7-9 to TRBJ2-7; D uncertain. V was shortened by 5 bases and J by 3 bases, with 17 bases between the two germline ends. Germline V CDR1 and CDR2: SEHNR, FQNEAQ (reference sequence). CDR3 length equals 15 residues. CDR3 sequence reads: CASSPGPASDYEQYF. CDR3 DNA sequence: TGTGCCAGCAGCCCAGGTCCGGCATCTGACTACGAGCAGTACTTC.